The entry below gives a single T cell receptor (beta chain) sequence along with its context. What it binds is unknown. Overall study results and limits: Tumor memory CD4+ T cell TCR gene usage clustered with blood and lymph node memory CD4+ cells and lymph node naive CD4+ cells.

After constant-region reverse-primer amplification, full-length variable regions underwent semi-nested PCR with Nested Universal Primer A. TCRdb independently ran MiXCR on the 5' RACE reads; one entry per CDR3 protein. The profile shows around 29,000 distinct CDR3 sequences, about 26% of them singletons. V trimming: 4 bases; J trimming: 8 bases; junction bases outside the gene matches: 16. The CDR3 spans 19 residues. The germline V gene encodes CDR1 MGHRA and CDR2 YSYEKL. Material for sequencing was naive CD4+ T cells sorted from a lymph node. Subset here: naive CD4+ T cells, CD4+CD45RA+CD25-. The chain employs TRBV4-1 and TRBJ2-1; TRBD2 aligns across 14 bases. The sequence came from a female donor with breast cancer. DNA of the CDR3: TGCGCCAGCAGCCGTCAGACTAGCGGGAGGGGAAGGTTTAGTCATGAGCAGTTCTTC. As protein: CASSRQTSGRGRFSHEQFF.